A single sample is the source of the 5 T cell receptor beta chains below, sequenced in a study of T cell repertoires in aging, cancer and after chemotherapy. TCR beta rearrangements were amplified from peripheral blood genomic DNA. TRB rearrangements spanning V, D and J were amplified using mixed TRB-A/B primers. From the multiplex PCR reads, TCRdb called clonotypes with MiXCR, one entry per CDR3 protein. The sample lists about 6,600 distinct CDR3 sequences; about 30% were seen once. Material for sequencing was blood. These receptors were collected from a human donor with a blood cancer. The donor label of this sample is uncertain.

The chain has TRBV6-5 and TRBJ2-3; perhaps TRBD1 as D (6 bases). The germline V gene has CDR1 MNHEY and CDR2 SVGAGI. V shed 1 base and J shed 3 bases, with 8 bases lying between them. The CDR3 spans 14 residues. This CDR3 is CASSYFRGTDTQYF. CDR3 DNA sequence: TGTGCCAGCAGTTACTTCAGGGGTACAGATACGCAGTATTTT.

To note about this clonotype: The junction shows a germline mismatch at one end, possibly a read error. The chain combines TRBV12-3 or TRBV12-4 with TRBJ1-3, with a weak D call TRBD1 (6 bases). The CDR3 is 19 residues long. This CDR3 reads CASIPLPGASGDRGNNIYF. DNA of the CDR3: TGTGCCAGCATTCCCTTACCGGGGGCTTCGGGGGACCGAGGAAACAACATATATTTT.

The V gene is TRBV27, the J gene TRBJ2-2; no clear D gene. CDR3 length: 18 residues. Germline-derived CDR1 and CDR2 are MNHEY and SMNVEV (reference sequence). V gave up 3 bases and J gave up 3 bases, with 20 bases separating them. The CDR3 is CASSFVTPGSLYTGELFF. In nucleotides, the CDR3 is TGTGCCAGCAGTTTCGTGACTCCGGGCTCGCTCTACACCGGGGAGCTGTTTTTT.

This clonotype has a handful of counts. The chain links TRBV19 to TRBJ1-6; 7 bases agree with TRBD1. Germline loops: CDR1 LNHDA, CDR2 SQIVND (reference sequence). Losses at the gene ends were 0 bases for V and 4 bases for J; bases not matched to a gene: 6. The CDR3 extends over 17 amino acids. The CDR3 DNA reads TGTGCCAGTAGTATAGAACGGGACAGCGTATATAATTCACCCCTCCACTTT. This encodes CASSIERDSVYNSPLHF. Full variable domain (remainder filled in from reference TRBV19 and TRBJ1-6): DGGITQSPKYLFRKEGQNVTLSCEQNLNHDAMYWYRQDPGQGLRLIYYSQIVNDFQKGDIAEGYSVSREKKESFPLTVTSAQKNPTAFYLCASSIERDSVYNSPLHFGNGTRLTVT.

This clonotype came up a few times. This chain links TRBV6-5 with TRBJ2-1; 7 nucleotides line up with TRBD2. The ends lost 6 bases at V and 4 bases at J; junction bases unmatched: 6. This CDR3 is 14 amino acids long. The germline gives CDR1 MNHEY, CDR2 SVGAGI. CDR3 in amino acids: CASRSWGGYNEQFF. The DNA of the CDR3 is TGTGCCAGCAGGTCGTGGGGGGGTTACAATGAGCAGTTCTTC.